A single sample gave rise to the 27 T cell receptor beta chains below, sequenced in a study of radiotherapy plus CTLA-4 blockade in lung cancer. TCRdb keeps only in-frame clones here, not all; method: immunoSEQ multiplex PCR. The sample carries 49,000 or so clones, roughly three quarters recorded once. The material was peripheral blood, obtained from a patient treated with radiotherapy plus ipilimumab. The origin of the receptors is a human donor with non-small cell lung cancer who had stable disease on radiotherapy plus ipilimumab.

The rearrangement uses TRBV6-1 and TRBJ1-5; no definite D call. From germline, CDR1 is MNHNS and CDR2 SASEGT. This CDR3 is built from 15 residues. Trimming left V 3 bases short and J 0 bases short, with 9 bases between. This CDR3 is CASSDRLDSNQPQHF. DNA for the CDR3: TGTGCCAGCAGTGACCGATTAGATAGCAATCAGCCCCAGCATTTT.

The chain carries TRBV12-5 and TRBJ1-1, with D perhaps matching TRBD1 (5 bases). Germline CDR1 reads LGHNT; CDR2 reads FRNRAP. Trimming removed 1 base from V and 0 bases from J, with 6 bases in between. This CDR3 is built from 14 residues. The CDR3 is CASGLGQMNTEAFF. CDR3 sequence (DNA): TGTGCTAGTGGTTTGGGACAGATGAACACTGAAGCTTTCTTT.

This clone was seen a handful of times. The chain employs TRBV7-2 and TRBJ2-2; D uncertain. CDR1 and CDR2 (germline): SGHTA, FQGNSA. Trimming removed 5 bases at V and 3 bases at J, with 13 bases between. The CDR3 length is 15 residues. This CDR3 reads CASSPSREYTGELFF. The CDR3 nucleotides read TGTGCCAGCAGCCCCTCGAGAGAGTACACCGGGGAGCTGTTTTTT.

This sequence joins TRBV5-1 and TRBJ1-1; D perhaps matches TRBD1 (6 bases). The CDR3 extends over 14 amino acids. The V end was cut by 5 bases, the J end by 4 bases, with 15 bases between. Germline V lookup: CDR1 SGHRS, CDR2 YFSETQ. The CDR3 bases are TGCGCCAGCAGGGAACAGGGACGGGGCACTGAAGCTTTCTTT. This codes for CASREQGRGTEAFF.

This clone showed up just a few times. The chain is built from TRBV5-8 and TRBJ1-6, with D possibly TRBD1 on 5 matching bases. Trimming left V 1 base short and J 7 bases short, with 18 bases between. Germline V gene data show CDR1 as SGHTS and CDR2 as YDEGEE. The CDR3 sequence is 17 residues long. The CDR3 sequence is CASSLILTGLGNSPLHF. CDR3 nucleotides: TGTGCCAGCAGCTTGATTCTCACGGGACTAGGGAATTCACCCCTCCACTTT.

The CDR3 region has the DNA TGCGCCAGCAGCCCGCCCCCCTTCGGTGAAAAACTGTTTTTT. This encodes CASSPPPFGEKLFF. This sequence joins TRBV4-1 and TRBJ1-4; D is ambiguous. This CDR3 spans 14 amino acids. The germline V and J ends were trimmed by 4 bases and 7 bases, with 13 bases remaining between them. Germline loops: CDR1 MGHRA, CDR2 YSYEKL.

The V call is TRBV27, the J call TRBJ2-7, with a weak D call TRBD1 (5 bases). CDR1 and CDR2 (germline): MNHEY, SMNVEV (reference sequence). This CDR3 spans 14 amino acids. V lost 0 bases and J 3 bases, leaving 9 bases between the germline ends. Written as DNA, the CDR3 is TGTGCCAGCAGTTTATCTCAGGGAATCTACGAGCAGTACTTC. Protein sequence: CASSLSQGIYEQYF.

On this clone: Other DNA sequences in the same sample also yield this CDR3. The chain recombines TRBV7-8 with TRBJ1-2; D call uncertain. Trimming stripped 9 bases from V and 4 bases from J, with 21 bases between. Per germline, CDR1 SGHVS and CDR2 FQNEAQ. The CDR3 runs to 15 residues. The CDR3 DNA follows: TGTGCCAGTAGCCCGACCGCTAGACTAGCCTATGGCTACACCTTC. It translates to CASSPTARLAYGYTF.

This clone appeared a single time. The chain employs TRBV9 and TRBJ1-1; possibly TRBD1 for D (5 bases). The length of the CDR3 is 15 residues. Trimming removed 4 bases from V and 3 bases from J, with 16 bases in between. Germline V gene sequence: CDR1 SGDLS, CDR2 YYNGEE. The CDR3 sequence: CASSPGGASYTEAFF. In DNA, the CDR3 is TGTGCCAGCAGCCCCGGCGGGGCGAGTTACACTGAAGCTTTCTTT.

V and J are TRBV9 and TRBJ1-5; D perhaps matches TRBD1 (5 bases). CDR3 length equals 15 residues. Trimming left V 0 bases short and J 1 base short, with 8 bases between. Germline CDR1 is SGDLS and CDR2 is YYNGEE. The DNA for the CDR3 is TGTGCCAGCAGCGTAGGGGGGAAGAGCAATCAGCCCCAGCATTTT. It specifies CASSVGGKSNQPQHF.

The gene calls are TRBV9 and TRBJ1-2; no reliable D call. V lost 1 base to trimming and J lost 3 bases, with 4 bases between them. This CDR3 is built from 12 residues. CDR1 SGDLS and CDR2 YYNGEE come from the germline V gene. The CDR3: CASSVQDYGYTF. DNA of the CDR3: TGTGCCAGCAGCGTACAGGACTATGGCTACACCTTC.

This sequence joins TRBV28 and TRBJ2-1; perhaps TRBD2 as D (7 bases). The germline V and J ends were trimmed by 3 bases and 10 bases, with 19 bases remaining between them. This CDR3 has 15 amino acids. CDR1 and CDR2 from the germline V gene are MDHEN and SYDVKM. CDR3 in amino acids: CASSFRGARAWEQFF. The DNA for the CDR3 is TGTGCCAGCAGTTTTCGGGGGGCGAGGGCATGGGAGCAGTTCTTC. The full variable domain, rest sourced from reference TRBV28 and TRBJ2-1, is DVKVTQSSRYLVKRTGEKVFLECVQDMDHENMFWYRQDPGLGLRLIYFSYDVKMKEKGDIPEGYSVSREKKERFSLILESASTNQTSMYLCASSFRGARAWEQFFGPGTRLTVL.

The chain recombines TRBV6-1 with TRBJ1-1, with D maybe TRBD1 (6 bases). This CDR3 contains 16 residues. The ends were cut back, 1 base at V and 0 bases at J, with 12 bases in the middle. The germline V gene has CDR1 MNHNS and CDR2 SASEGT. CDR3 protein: CASSEGQATLNTEAFF. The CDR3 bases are TGTGCCAGCAGTGAAGGACAGGCTACACTGAACACTGAAGCTTTCTTT.

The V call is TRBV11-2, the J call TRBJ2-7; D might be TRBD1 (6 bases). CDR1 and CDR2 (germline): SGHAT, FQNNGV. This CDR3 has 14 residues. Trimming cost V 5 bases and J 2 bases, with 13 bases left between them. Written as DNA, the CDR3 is TGTGCCAGCAGCCCTCGACAGGCAACCTACGAGCAGTACTTC. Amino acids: CASSPRQATYEQYF. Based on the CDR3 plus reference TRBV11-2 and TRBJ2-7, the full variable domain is EAGVAQSPRYKIIEKRQSVAFWCNPISGHATLYWYQQILGQGPKLLIQFQNNGVVDDSQLPKDRFSAERLKGVDSTLKIQPAKLEDSAVYLCASSPRQATYEQYFGPGTRLTVT.

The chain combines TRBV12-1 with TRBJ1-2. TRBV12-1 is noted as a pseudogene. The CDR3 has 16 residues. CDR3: CASSFAGQGLNYGYTF. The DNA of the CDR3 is TGTGCCAGCAGCTTTGCTGGGCAGGGACTTAACTATGGCTACACCTTC.

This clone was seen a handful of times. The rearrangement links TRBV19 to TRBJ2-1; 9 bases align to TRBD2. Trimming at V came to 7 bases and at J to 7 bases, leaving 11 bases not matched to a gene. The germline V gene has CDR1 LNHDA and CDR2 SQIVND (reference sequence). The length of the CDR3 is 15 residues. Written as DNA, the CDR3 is TGTGCCAGTACTCTAAGAGCGGGGGGCGTAAATGAGCAGTTCTTC. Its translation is CASTLRAGGVNEQFF.

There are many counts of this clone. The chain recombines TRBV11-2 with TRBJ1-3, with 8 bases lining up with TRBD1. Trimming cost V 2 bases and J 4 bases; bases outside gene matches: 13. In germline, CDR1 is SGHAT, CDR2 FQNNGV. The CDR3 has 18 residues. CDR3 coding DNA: TGTGCCAGCAGCTTACCGCGGGGAGGCAGGGGGCGCGGAAACACCATATATTTT. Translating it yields CASSLPRGGRGRGNTIYF.

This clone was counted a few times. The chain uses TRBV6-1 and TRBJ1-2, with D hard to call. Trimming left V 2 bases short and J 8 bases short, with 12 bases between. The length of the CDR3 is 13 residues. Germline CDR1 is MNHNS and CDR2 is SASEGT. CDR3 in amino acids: CASSEQREGGYTF. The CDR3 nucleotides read TGTGCCAGCAGTGAACAGAGAGAGGGCGGCTACACCTTC.

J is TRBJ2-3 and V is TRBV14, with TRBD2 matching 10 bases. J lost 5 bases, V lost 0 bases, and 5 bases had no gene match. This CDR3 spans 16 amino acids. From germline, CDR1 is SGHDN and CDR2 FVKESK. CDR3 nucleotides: TGTGCCAGCAGCCAAGAATTAGCGGGGGGTCGAGATACGCAGTATTTT. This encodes CASSQELAGGRDTQYF.

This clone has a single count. The CDR3 DNA reads as TGTGCCAGCGGCAGGACGAACACTGAAGCTTTCTTT. It encodes CASGRTNTEAFF. The rearrangement uses TRBV9 and TRBJ1-1; D not certain. Germline V gene lookup returns CDR1 SGDLS and CDR2 YYNGEE. This CDR3 has 12 residues. V was cut by 7 bases and J by 1 base, with 8 bases left in between.

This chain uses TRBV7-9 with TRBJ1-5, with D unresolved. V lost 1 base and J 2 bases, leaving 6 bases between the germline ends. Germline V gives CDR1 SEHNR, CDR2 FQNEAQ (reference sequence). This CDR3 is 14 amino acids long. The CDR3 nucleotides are TGTGCCAGCAGCTTAGACTCAGGCAATCAGCCCCAGCATTTT. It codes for CASSLDSGNQPQHF.

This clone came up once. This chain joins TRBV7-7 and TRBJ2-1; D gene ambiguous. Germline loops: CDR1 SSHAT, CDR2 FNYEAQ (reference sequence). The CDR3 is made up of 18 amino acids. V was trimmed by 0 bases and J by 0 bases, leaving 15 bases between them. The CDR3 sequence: CASSLAYTTESSYNEQFF. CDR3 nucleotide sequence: TGTGCCAGCAGCTTAGCTTACACGACGGAGAGCTCCTACAATGAGCAGTTCTTC.

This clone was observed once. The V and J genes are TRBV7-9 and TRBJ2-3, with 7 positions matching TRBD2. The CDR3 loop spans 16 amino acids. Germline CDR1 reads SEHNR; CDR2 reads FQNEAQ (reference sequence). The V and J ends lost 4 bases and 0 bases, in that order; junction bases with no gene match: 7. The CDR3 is CASSSVAGVSTDTQYF. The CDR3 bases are TGTGCCAGCAGCTCGGTGGCGGGGGTGAGCACAGATACGCAGTATTTT.

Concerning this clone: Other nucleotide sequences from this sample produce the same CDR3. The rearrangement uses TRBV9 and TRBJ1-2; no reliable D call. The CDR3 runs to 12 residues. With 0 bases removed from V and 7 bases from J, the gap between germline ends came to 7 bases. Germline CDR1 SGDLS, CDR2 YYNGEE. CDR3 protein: CASSVGFSGYTF. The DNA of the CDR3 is TGTGCCAGCAGCGTAGGGTTTAGTGGCTACACCTTC.

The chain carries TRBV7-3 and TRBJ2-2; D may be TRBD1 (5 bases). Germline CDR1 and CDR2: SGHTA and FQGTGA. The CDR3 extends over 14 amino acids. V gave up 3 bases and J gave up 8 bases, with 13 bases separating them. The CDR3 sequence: CASSLGQGGGELFF. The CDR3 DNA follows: TGTGCCAGCAGCTTGGGGCAGGGCGGTGGGGAGCTGTTTTTT.

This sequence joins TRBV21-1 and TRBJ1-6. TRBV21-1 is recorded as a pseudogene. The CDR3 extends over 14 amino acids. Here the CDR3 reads CAGRGTDYNSPLHF. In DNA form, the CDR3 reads TGTGCCGGGCGGGGGACAGACTATAATTCACCCCTCCACTTT.

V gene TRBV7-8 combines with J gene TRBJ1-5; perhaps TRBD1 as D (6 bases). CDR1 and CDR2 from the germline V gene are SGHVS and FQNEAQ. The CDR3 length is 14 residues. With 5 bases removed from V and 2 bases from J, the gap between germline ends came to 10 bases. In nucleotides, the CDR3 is TGTGCCAGCAGCCCTAGACAGGGCAATCAGCCCCAGCATTTT. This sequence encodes CASSPRQGNQPQHF.